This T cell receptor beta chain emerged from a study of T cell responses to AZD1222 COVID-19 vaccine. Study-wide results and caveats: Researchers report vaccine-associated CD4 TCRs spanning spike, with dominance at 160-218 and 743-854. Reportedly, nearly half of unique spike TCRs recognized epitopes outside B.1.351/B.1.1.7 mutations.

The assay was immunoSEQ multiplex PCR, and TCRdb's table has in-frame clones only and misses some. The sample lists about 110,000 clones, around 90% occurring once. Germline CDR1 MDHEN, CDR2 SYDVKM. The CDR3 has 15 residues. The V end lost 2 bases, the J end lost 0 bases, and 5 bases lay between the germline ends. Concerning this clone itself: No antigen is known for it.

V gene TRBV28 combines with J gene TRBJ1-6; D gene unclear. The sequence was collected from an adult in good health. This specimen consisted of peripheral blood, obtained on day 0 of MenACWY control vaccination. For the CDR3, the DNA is TGTGCCAGCAGTTTAAGGAGCTCCTATAATTCACCCCTCCACTTT. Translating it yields CASSLRSSYNSPLHF.